Shown below are 13 T cell receptor beta chains from a single sample sequenced in a study of shared clonotypes between healthy human individuals (dated by TCRdb to about 2020). Receptor libraries were prepared by the immunoSEQ multiplex PCR assay. As stored in TCRdb, this immuneACCESS dataset retains in-frame rearrangements with V and J assigned. A fraction of the clones does not appear; measured against another copy, unresolved V genes explain less than half of the discrepancy, and the remainder lacks a known reason. The sample table contains 2 million to 2.5 million clones; only one count was recorded for just over 90% of them. The ten biggest clones cover about 0.41% of the sample. Sequencing was done on a sample of naive CD4+ T cells from PBMCs. Interpreted using the paper, the cell subset or site label stands for: CD45RA+ positively selected. These receptors came from a man between 18 and 35 years old in good health. Some clones in this sample may be carry-over from other donors' samples.

This chain joins TRBV9 and TRBJ1-1; TRBD1 matches 9 bases. The CDR3 spans 15 residues. CDR1 and CDR2 (germline): SGDLS, YYNGEE. J lost 1 base, V lost 4 bases, and 5 bases had no gene match. The CDR3 bases are TGTGCCAGCAGCCCATGGGGACAGGGGAACACTGAAGCTTTCTTT. Its protein is CASSPWGQGNTEAFF.

The chain has TRBV7-3 and TRBJ1-1; D unresolved. V lost 10 bases to trimming and J lost 0 bases, with 15 bases between them. The CDR3 is made up of 14 amino acids. Germline V gene data show CDR1 as SGHTA and CDR2 as FQGTGA. CDR3 bases: TGTGCCACGAAGACTGACCCAATGAACACTGAAGCTTTCTTT. The encoded protein is CATKTDPMNTEAFF. Complete variable domain (other parts from reference TRBV7-3 and TRBJ1-1): GAGVSQTPSNKVTEKGKYVELRCDPISGHTALYWYRQSLGQGPEFLIYFQGTGAADDSGLPNDRFFAVRPEGSVSTLKIQRTERGDSAVYLCATKTDPMNTEAFFGQGTRLTVV.

About this clone itself: The identical CDR3 is also encoded by other nucleotide sequences in the sample. This chain links TRBV30 with TRBJ1-1; D not certain. Trimming stripped 3 bases from V and 10 bases from J, with 12 bases between. Germline V gives CDR1 GTSNPN, CDR2 SVGIG (reference sequence). The CDR3 loop spans 11 amino acids. CDR3 coding DNA: TGTGCCTGGAGCAGCCGCGGAGGAGCTTTCTTT. Translation: CAWSSRGGAFF.

The chain is built from TRBV27 and TRBJ2-7; a weak D match, TRBD2 (7 bases). This CDR3 region has 15 residues. Trimming cost V 7 bases and J 5 bases, with 21 bases left between them. The V gene's germline CDR1 is MNHEY and CDR2 SMNVEV (reference sequence). CDR3 sequence (DNA): TGTGCCAGCACCCAGTTGGGAGGGGGGAACGACGAGCAGTACTTC. Its protein product is CASTQLGGGNDEQYF.

V gene TRBV28 combines with J gene TRBJ1-3, with a weak D call TRBD1 (5 bases). V dropped 8 bases and J dropped 2 bases, with 19 bases sitting between them. The CDR3 loop spans 16 amino acids. CDR1 and CDR2 (germline): MDHEN, SYDVKM. The CDR3 nucleotides read TGTGCCAGCTCAACCCCAGGGAGGTATACTGGAAACACCATATATTTT. Translating gives CASSTPGRYTGNTIYF. Supplemented by reference TRBV28 and TRBJ1-3, the full variable domain reads DVKVTQSSRYLVKRTGEKVFLECVQDMDHENMFWYRQDPGLGLRLIYFSYDVKMKEKGDIPEGYSVSREKKERFSLILESASTNQTSMYLCASSTPGRYTGNTIYFGEGSWLTVV.

The rearrangement joins TRBV5-4 to TRBJ2-5; possible D gene TRBD1, 6 bases. Germline lookup yields CDR1 SGHNT and CDR2 YYREEE (reference sequence). Trimming removed 4 bases from V and 1 base from J, with 17 bases in between. The CDR3 is 16 residues long. For the CDR3, the DNA is TGTGCCAGCAGCCAAGGACACAGGGCAGGCCAAGAGACCCAGTACTTC. Translating gives CASSQGHRAGQETQYF. Using reference TRBV5-4 and TRBJ2-5 for the parts outside the CDR3, the full variable domain is ETGVTQSPTHLIKTRGQQVTLRCSSQSGHNTVSWYQQALGQGPQFIFQYYREEENGRGNFPPRFSGLQFPNYSSELNVNALELDDSALYLCASSQGHRAGQETQYFGPGTRLLVL.

The genes are TRBV4-1 and TRBJ2-1; 14 bases are a match to TRBD2. The CDR3 is 15 residues long. The J segment lost 10 bases and the V segment lost 4 bases, leaving 6 bases of the junction unmatched. Germline V CDR1 and CDR2: MGHRA, YSYEKL. The CDR3 sequence is CASSLGLAGVGEQFF. DNA of the CDR3: TGCGCCAGCAGCCTGGGACTAGCGGGAGTTGGGGAGCAGTTCTTC.

The chain joins TRBV18 to TRBJ2-2; no clear D. This CDR3 comprises 14 residues. Trimming cost V 2 bases and J 6 bases, with 10 bases left between them. CDR1 and CDR2 (germline): KGHSH, LQKENI. The CDR3 reads CASSPTAPPGELFF. CDR3 DNA sequence: TGTGCCAGCTCACCAACCGCGCCTCCCGGGGAGCTGTTTTTT.

The genes are TRBV28 and TRBJ1-1; the D gene is possibly TRBD1 (5 bases). Trimming left V 8 bases short and J 5 bases short, with 18 bases between. The CDR3 covers 14 residues. Germline V gene lookup returns CDR1 MDHEN and CDR2 SYDVKM. CDR3 protein: CASGDFRDFTEAFF. The DNA of the CDR3 is TGTGCCAGCGGAGACTTCAGGGATTTTACTGAAGCTTTCTTT.

CDR3 bases: TGCGCCAGCAGCTTGGTAGGCAGGGGGGGAGAAAAACTGTTTTTT. This gives the protein CASSLVGRGGEKLFF. The chain employs TRBV5-1 and TRBJ1-4; 7 bases align to TRBD1. The CDR3 is 15 residues long. Trimming removed 0 bases from V and 8 bases from J; junction bases left unmatched: 7. CDR1 and CDR2 (germline): SGHRS, YFSETQ.

As regards this clone: Different DNA sequences within this sample yield the same CDR3. The V call is TRBV7-6, the J call TRBJ1-2; perhaps TRBD1 as D (6 bases). CDR3 length: 14 residues. The V gene's germline CDR1 is SGHVS and CDR2 FNYEAQ. Trimming cost V 3 bases and J 0 bases, with 8 bases left between them. The CDR3 spells CASSLGGPNYGYTF. Here the CDR3 DNA reads TGTGCCAGCAGCTTGGGGGGCCCTAACTATGGCTACACCTTC.

This clone occurred once. This chain links TRBV5-1 with TRBJ2-3; 8 bases are shared with TRBD2. The CDR3 runs 17 residues. Per germline, CDR1 SGHRS and CDR2 YFSETQ. Trimming took 4 bases from V and 0 from J; bases not matched to a gene: 10. The CDR3 reads CASSRLGRAASTDTQYF. The CDR3 DNA reads TGCGCCAGCAGCAGGCTCGGGAGGGCCGCGAGCACAGATACGCAGTATTTT. Full variable domain (remainder filled in from reference TRBV5-1 and TRBJ2-3): KAGVTQTPRYLIKTRGQQVTLSCSPISGHRSVSWYQQTPGQGLQFLFEYFSETQRNKGNFPGRFSGRQFSNSRSEMNVSTLELGDSALYLCASSRLGRAASTDTQYFGPGTRLTVL.

J is TRBJ2-1 and V is TRBV10-3; perhaps TRBD1 as D (5 bases). The CDR3 is 16 amino acids. Germline loops: CDR1 ENHRY, CDR2 SYGVKD. V was trimmed by 4 bases and J by 9 bases, leaving 22 bases between them. For the CDR3, the DNA is TGTGCCATCAGTGTGGGGCAGGCCGCTACCTTGTCTGAGCAGTTCTTC. Protein sequence: CAISVGQAATLSEQFF.